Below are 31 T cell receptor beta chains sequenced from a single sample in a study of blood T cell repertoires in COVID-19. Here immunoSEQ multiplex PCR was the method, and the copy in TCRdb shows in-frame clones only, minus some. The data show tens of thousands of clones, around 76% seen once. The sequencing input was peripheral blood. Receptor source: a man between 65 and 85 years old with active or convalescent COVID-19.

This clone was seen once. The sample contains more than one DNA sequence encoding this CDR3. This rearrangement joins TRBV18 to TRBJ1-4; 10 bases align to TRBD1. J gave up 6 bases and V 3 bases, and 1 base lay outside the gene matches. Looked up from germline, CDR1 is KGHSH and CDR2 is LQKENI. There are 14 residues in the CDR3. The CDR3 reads CASSPGTGDEKLFF. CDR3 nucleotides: TGTGCCAGCTCACCCGGGACAGGGGATGAAAAACTGTTTTTT.

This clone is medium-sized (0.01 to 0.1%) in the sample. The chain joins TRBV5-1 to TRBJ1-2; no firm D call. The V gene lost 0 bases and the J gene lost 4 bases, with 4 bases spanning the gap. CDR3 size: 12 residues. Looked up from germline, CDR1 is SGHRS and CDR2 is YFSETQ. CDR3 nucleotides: TGCGCCAGCAGCTTGGATAGCTATGGCTACACCTTC. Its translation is CASSLDSYGYTF.

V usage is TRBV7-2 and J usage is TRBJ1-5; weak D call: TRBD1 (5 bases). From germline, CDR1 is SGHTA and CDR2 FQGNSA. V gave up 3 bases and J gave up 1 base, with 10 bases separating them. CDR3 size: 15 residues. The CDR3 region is CASSLTASSNQPQHF. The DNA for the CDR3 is TGTGCCAGCAGCTTGACAGCTTCGAGCAATCAGCCCCAGCATTTT.

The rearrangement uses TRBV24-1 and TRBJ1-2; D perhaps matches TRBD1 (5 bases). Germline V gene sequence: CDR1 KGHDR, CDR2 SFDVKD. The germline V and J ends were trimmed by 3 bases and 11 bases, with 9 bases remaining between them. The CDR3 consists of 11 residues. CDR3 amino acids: CATSDKQAYTF. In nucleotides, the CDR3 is TGTGCCACCAGTGATAAACAGGCATACACCTTC.

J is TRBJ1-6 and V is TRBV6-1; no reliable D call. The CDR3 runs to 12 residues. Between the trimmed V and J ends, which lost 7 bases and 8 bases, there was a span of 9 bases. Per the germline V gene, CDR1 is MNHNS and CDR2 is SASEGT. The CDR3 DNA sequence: TGTGCCAGCAACCAGATCGATTCACCCCTCCACTTT. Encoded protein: CASNQIDSPLHF.

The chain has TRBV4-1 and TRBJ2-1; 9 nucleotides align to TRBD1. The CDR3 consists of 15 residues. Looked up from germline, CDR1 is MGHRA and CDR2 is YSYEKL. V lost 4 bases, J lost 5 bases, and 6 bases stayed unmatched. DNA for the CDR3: TGCGCCAGCAGCCCAGGACAGGGGTTCAACAATGAGCAGTTCTTC. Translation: CASSPGQGFNNEQFF.

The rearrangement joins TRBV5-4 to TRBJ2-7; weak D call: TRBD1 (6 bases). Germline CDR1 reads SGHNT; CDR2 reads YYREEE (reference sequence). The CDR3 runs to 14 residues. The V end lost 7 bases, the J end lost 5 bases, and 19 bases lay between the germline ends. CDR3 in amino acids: CASSPRGTGDEQYF. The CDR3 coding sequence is TGTGCCAGCTCACCCAGGGGAACGGGCGACGAGCAGTACTTC.

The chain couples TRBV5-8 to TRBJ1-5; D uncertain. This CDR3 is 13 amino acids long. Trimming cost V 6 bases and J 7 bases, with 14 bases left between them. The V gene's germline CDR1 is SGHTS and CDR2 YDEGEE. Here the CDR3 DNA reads TGTGCCAGCATCCCAGAGGTACGACAGCCCCAGCATTTT. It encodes CASIPEVRQPQHF.

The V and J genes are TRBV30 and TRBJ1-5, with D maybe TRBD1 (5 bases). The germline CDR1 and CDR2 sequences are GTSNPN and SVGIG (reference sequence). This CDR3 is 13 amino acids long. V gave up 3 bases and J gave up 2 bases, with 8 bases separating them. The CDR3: CAWSRDRNQPQHF. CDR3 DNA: TGTGCCTGGAGCAGGGATCGCAATCAGCCCCAGCATTTT.

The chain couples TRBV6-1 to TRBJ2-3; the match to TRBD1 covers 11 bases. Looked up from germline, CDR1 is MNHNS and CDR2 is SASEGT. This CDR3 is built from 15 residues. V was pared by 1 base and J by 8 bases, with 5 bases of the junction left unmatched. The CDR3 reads CASSEGTGGAGTQYF. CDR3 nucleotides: TGTGCCAGCAGTGAAGGGACAGGGGGCGCAGGTACGCAGTATTTT.

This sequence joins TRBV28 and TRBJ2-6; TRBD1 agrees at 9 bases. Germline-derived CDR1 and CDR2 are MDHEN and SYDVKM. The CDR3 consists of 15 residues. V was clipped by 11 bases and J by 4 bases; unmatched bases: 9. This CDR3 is CAGGTGNAGANVLTF. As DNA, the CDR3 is TGTGCCGGAGGGACAGGGAACGCCGGGGCCAACGTCCTGACTTTC.

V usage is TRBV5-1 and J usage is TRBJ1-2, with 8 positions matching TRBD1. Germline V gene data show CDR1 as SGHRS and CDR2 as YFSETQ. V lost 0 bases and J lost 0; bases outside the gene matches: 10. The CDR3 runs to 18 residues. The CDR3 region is CASSLGAGGPTSNYGYTF. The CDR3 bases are TGCGCCAGCAGCTTGGGGGCAGGGGGCCCTACTTCTAACTATGGCTACACCTTC.

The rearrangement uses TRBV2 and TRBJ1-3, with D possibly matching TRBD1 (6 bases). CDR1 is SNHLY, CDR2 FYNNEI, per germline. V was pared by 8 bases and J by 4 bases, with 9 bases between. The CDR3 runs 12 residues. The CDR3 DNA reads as TGTGCCAGCTACAGGGAAGGAAACACCATATATTTT. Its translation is CASYREGNTIYF.

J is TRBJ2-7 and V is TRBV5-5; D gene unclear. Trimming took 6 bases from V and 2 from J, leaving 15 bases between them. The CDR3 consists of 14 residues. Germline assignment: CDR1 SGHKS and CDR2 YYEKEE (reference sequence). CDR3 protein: CASIPSPLTYEQYF. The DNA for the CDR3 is TGTGCCAGCATTCCAAGCCCCCTGACCTACGAGCAGTACTTC.

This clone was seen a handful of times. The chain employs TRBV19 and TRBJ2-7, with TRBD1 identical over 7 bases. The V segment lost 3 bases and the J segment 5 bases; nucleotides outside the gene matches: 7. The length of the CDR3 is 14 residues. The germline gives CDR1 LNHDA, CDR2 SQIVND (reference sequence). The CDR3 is CASSMLRDSNEQYF. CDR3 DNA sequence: TGTGCCAGTAGTATGTTGAGGGACAGTAACGAGCAGTACTTC. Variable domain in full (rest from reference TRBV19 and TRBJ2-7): DGGITQSPKYLFRKEGQNVTLSCEQNLNHDAMYWYRQDPGQGLRLIYYSQIVNDFQKGDIAEGYSVSREKKESFPLTVTSAQKNPTAFYLCASSMLRDSNEQYFGPGTRLTVT.

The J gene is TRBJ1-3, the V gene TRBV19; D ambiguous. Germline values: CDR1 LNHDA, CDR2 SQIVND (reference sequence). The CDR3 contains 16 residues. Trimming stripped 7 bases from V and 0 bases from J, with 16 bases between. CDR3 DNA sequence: TGTGCCAGTACCCGACTGGGGAGAGCCTCTGGAAACACCATATATTTT. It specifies CASTRLGRASGNTIYF.

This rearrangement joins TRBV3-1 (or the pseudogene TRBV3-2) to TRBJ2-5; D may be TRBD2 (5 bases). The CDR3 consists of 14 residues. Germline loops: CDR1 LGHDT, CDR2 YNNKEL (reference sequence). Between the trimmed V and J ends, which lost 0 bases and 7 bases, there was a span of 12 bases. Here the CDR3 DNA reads TGTGCCAGCAGCCAAGATTTGACGGGAAGGACCCAGTACTTC. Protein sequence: CASSQDLTGRTQYF.

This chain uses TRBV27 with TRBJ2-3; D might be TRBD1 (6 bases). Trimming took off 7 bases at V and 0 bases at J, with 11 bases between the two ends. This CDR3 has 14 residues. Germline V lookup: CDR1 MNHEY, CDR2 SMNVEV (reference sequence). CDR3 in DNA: TGTGCCAGCAAAACAGGGTCTAGCACAGATACGCAGTATTTT. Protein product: CASKTGSSTDTQYF.

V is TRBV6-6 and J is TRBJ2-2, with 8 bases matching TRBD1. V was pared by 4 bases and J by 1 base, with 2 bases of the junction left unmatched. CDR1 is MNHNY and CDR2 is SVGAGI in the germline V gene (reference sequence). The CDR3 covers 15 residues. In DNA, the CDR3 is TGTGCCAGCAGTTCAGGGACAGGGAACACCGGGGAGCTGTTTTTT. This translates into CASSSGTGNTGELFF.

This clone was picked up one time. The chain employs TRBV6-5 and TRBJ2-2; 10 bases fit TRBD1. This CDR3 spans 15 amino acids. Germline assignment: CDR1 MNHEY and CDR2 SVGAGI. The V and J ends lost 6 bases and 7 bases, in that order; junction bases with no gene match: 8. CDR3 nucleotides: TGTGCCAGCAGGTCCCGACAGGGGGCGAACGGGGAGCTGTTTTTT. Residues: CASRSRQGANGELFF.

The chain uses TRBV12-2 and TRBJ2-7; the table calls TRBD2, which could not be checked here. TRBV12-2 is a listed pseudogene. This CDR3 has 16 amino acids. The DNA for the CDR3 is TGTGCAAGTCGCGCGGAAGGGACTAGCCGATCCTACGAGCAGTACTTC. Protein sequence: CASRAEGTSRSYEQYF.

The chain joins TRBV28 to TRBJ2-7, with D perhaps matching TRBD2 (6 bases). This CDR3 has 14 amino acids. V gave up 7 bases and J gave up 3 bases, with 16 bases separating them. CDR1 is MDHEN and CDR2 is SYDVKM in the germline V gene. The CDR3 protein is CASMPPGTFYEQYF. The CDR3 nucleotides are TGTGCCAGCATGCCCCCGGGGACTTTCTACGAGCAGTACTTC.

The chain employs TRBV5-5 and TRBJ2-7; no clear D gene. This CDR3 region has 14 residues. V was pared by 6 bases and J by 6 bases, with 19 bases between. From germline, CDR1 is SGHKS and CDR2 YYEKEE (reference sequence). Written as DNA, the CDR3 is TGTGCCAGCACCGCGGCCCGGCCCACTGGCGAGCAGTACTTC. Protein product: CASTAARPTGEQYF.

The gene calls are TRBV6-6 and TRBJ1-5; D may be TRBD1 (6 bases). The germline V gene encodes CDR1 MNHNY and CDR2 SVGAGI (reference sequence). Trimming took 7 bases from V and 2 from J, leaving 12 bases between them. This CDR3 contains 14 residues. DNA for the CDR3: TGTGCCAGCACCGGGACAATGGGCAATCAGCCCCAGCATTTT. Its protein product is CASTGTMGNQPQHF.

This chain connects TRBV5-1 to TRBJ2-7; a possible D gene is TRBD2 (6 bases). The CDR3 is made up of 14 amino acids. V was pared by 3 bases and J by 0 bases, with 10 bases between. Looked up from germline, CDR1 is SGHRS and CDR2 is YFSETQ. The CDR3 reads CASSSTRDSYEQYF. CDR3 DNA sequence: TGCGCCAGCAGCTCGACTAGAGACTCCTACGAGCAGTACTTC.

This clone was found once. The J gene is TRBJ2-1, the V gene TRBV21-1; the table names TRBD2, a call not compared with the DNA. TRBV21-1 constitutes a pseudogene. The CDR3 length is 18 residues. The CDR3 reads CASSKDGVSAGGDDEQFF. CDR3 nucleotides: TGTGCCAGCAGCAAAGATGGGGTCTCGGCCGGAGGGGACGATGAGCAGTTCTTC.

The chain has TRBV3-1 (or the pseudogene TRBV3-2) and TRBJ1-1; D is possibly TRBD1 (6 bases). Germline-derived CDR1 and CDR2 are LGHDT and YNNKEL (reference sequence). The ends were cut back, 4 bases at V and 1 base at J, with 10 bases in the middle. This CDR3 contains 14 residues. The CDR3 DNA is TGTGCCAGCAGCCCACGGACAGCGAACACTGAAGCTTTCTTT. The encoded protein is CASSPRTANTEAFF.

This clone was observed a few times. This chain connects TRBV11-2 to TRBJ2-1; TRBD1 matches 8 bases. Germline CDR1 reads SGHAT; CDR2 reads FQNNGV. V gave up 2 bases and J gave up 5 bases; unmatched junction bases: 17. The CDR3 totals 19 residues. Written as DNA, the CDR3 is TGTGCCAGCAGCTTATCACCACAGGGGGGAACGGGGGCGAACAATGAGCAGTTCTTC. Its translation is CASSLSPQGGTGANNEQFF. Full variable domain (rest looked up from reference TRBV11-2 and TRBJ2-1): EAGVAQSPRYKIIEKRQSVAFWCNPISGHATLYWYQQILGQGPKLLIQFQNNGVVDDSQLPKDRFSAERLKGVDSTLKIQPAKLEDSAVYLCASSLSPQGGTGANNEQFFGPGTRLTVL.

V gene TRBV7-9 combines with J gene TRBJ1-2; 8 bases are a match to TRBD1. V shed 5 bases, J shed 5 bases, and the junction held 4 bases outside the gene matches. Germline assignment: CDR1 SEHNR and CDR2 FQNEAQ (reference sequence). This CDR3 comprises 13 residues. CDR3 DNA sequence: TGTGCCAGCAGCCTGGACAGGGCGTATGGCTACACCTTC. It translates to CASSLDRAYGYTF.

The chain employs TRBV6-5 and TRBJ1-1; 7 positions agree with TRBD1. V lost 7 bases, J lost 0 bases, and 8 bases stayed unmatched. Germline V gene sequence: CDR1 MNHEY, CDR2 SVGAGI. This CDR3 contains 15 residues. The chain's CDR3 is CASMTGSSMNTEAFF. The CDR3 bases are TGTGCCAGCATGACAGGGTCTTCAATGAACACTGAAGCTTTCTTT.

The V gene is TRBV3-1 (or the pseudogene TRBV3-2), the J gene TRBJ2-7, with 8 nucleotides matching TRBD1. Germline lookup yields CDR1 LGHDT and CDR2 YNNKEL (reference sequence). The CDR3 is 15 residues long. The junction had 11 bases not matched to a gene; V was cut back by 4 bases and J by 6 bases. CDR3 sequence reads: CASSLQPQGAIEQYF. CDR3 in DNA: TGTGCCAGCAGCCTTCAACCCCAGGGGGCAATCGAGCAGTACTTC.